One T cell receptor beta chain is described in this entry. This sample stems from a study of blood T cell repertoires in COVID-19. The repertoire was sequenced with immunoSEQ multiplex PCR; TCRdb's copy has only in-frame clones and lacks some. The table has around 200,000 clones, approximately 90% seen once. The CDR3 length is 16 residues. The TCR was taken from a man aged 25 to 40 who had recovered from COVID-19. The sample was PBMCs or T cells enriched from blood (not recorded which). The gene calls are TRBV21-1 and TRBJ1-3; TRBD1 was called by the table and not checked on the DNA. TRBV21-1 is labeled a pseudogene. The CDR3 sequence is CASSIYREFPGNTIYF. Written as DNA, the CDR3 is TGTGCCAGCAGCATATACAGGGAGTTCCCTGGAAACACCATATATTTT.